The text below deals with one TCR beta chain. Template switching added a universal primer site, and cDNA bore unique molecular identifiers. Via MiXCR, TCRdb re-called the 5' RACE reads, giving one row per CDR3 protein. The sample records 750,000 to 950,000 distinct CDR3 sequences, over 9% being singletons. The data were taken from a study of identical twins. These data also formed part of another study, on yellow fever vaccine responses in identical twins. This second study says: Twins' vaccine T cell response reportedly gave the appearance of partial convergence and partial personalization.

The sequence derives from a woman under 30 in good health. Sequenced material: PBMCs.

The CDR3 sequence: CASSYTTGEYSNQPQHF. CDR3 in DNA: TGTGCCAGCAGCTATACGACAGGGGAGTATAGCAATCAGCCCCAGCATTTT. The gene calls are TRBV5-5 and TRBJ1-5, with 8 bases aligning to TRBD1. The V and J ends lost 3 bases and 0 bases, in that order; junction bases with no gene match: 8. Looked up from germline, CDR1 is SGHKS and CDR2 is YYEKEE (reference sequence). The CDR3 has 17 amino acids.